This TCR beta chain is from a study of neurological immune-mediated disorders. Study-wide results and limits: The most TCR clonal expansion was seen in HTLV-1-associated myelopathy, whereas the least was seen in multiple sclerosis, below the level in healthy controls. The absence of shared CDR3 amino acid sequences among expanded clones across subjects suggests private repertoires in all groups.

The sorted libraries were made from 750,000 to 1,000,000 CD4+ or CD8+ T cells. Looked up from germline, CDR1 is KGHSH and CDR2 is LQKENI. CDR3 length: 12 residues. Trimming left V 1 base short and J 3 bases short, with 2 bases between. cDNA was made by 5'RACE with 10-nucleotide random UMIs. TCRdb independently ran MiXCR on the 5' RACE reads; one entry per CDR3 protein. The table has just under 40,000 distinct CDR3 sequences, around 7.2% seen once. This clonotype has at least ten counts. Its antigen remains unknown. This chain joins TRBV18 and TRBJ2-3; D gene unclear. The source material was CD4+ T cells from blood. The TCR comes from a man in his fifties in good health. The CDR3 DNA is TGTGCCAGCTCACCACGGACAGATACGCAGTATTTT. Its translation: CASSPRTDTQYF.